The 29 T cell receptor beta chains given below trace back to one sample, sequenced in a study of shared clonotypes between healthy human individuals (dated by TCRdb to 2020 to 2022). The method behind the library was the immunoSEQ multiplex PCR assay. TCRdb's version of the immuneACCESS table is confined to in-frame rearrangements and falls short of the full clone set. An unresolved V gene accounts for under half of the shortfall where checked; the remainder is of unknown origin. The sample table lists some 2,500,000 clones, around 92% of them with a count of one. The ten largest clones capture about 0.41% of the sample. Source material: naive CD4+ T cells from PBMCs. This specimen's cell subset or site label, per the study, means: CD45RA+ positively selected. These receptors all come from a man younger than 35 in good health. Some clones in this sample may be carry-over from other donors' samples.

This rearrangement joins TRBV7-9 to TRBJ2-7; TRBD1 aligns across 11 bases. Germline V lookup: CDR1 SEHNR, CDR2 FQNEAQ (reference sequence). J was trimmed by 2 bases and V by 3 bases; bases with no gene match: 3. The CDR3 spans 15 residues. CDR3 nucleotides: TGTGCCAGCAGCTTTCAGGGACAGGGGGCCTACGAGCAGTACTTC. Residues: CASSFQGQGAYEQYF. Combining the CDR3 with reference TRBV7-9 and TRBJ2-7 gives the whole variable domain DTGVSQNPRHKITKRGQNVTFRCDPISEHNRLYWYRQTLGQGPEFLTYFQNEAQLEKSRLLSDRFSAERPKGSFSTLEIQRTEQGDSAMYLCASSFQGQGAYEQYFGPGTRLTVT.

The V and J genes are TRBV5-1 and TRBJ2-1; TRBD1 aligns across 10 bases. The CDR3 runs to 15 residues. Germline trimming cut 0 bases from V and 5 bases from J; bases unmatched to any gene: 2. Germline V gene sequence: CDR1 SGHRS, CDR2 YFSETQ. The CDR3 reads CASSLGQGAHNEQFF. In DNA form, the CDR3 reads TGCGCCAGCAGCTTGGGACAGGGGGCGCACAATGAGCAGTTCTTC.

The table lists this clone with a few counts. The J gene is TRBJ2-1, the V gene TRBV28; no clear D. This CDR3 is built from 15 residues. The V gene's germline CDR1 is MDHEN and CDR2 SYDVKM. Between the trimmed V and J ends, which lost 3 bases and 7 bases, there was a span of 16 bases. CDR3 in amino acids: CASSFPRLTRNEQFF. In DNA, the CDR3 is TGTGCCAGCAGTTTCCCCCGACTCACCAGGAATGAGCAGTTCTTC.

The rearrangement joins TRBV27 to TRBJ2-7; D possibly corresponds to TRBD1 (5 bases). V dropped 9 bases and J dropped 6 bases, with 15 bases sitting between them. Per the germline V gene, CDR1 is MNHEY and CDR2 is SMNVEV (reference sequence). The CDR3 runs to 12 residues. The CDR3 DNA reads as TGTGCCAGTCCCAGGGCGTGGGGCGAGCAGTACTTC. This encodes CASPRAWGEQYF.

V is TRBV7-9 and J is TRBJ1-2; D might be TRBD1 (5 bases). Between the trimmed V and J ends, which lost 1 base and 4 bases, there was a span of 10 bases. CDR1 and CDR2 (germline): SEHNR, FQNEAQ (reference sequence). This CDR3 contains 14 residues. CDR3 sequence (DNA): TGTGCCAGCAGCTTAGAGGGGCCGGTCTATGGCTACACCTTC. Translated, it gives CASSLEGPVYGYTF.

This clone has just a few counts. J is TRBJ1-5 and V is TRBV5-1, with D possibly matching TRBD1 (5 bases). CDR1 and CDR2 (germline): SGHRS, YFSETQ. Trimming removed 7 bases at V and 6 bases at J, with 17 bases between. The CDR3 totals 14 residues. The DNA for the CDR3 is TGCGCCAGCTCTACTGACGGGGCGGGTCAGCCCCAGCATTTT. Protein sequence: CASSTDGAGQPQHF.

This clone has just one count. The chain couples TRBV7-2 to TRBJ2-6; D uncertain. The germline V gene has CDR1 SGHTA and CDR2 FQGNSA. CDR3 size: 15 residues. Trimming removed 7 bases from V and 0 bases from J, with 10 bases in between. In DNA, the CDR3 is TGTGCCAGCACCACGGGCGGCTCTGGGGCCAACGTCCTGACTTTC. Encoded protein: CASTTGGSGANVLTF.

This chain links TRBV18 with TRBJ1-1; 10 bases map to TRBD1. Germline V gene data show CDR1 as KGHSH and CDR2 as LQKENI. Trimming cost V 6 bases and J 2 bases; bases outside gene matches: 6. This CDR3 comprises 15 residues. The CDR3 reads CASSPGDRGNTEAFF. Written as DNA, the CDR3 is TGTGCCAGCTCCCCTGGGGACAGGGGCAACACTGAAGCTTTCTTT.

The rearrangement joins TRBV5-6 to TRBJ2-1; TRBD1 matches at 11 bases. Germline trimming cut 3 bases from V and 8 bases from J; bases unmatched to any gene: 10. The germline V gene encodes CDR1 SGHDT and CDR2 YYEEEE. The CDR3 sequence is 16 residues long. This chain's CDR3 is CASSSRTGGNLDEQFF. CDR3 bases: TGTGCCAGCAGCTCACGGACAGGGGGCAACTTGGATGAGCAGTTCTTC.

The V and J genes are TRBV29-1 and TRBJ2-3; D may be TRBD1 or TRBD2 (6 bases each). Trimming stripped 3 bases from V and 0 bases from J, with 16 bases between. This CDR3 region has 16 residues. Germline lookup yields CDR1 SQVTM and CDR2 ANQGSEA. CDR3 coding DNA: TGCAGCGTTGAGGACCCTGGGGGGCGAAGCACAGATACGCAGTATTTT. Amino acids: CSVEDPGGRSTDTQYF.

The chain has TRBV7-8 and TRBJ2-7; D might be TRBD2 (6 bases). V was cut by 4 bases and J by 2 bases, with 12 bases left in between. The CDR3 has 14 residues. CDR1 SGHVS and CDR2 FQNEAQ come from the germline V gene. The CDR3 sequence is CASSYSGATYEQYF. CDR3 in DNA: TGTGCCAGCAGCTATAGCGGAGCAACCTACGAGCAGTACTTC.

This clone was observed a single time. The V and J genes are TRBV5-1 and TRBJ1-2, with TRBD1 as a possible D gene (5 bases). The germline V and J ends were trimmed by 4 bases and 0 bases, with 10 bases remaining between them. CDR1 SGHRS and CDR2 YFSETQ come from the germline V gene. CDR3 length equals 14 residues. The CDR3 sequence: CASSGGGTNYGYTF. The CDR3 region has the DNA TGCGCCAGCAGCGGCGGGGGGACTAACTATGGCTACACCTTC. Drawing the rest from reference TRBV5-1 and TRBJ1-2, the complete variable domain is KAGVTQTPRYLIKTRGQQVTLSCSPISGHRSVSWYQQTPGQGLQFLFEYFSETQRNKGNFPGRFSGRQFSNSRSEMNVSTLELGDSALYLCASSGGGTNYGYTFGSGTRLTVV.

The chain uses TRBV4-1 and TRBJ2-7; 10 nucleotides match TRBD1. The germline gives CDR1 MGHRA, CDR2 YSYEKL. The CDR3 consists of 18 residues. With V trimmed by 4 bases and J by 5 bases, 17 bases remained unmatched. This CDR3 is CASSRGTRTGTGVHEQYF. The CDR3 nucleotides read TGCGCCAGCAGCCGCGGTACAAGGACAGGGACAGGGGTTCACGAGCAGTACTTC.

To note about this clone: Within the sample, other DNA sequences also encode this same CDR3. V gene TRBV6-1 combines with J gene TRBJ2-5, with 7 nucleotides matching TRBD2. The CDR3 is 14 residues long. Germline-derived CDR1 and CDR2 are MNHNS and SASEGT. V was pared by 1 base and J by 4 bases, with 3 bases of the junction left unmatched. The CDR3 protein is CASSEVGGRETQYF. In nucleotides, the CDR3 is TGTGCCAGCAGTGAAGTGGGAGGGCGAGAGACCCAGTACTTC.

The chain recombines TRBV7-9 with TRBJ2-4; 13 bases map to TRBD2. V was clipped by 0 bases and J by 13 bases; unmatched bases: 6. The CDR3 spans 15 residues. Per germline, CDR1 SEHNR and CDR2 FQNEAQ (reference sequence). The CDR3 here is CASSLAGLAGEPQYF. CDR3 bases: TGTGCCAGCAGCTTAGCCGGACTAGCGGGGGAACCACAGTACTTC.

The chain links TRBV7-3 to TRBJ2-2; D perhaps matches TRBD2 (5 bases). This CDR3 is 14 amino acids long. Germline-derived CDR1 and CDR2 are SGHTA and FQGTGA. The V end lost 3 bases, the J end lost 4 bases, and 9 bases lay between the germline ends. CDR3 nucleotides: TGTGCCAGCAGCTTCAGCGGTCGCACCGGGGAGCTGTTTTTT. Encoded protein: CASSFSGRTGELFF.

This CDR3 reads CASSGTGTYNEQFF. The CDR3, as DNA: TGTGCCAGCTCCGGGACAGGGACATACAATGAGCAGTTCTTC. This rearrangement joins TRBV18 to TRBJ2-1; TRBD1 matches 9 bases. The V gene end was trimmed by 6 bases and the J gene end by 4 bases; junction bases not matched to a gene: 4. The CDR3 spans 14 residues. Germline V gives CDR1 KGHSH, CDR2 LQKENI. The variable domain in full, with the rest retrieved from reference TRBV18 and TRBJ2-1, is NAGVMQNPRHLVRRRGQEARLRCSPMKGHSHVYWYRQLPEEGLKFMVYLQKENIIDESGMPKERFSAEFPKEGPSILRIQQVVRGDSAAYFCASSGTGTYNEQFFGPGTRLTVL.

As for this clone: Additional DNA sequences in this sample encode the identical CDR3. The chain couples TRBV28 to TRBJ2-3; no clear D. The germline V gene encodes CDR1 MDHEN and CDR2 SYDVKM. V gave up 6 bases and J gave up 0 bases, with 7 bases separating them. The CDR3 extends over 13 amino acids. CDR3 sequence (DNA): TGTGCCAGCAGGGACGGAAGCACAGATACGCAGTATTTT. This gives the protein CASRDGSTDTQYF.

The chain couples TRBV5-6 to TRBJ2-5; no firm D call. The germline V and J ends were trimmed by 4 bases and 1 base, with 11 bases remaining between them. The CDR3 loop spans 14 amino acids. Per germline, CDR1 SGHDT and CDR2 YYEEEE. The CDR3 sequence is CASSVYRAQETQYF. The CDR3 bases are TGTGCCAGCAGCGTTTACCGGGCCCAAGAGACCCAGTACTTC.

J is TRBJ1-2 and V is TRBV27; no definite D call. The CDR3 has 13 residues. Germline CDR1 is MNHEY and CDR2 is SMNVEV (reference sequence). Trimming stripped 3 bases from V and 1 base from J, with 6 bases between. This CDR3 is CASSFGINYGYTF. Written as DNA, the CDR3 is TGTGCCAGCAGTTTCGGAATTAACTATGGCTACACCTTC.

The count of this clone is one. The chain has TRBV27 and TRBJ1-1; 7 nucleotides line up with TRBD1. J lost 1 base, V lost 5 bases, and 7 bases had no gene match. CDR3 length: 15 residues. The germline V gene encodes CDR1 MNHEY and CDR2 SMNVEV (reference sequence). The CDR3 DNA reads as TGTGCCAGCAGTCCTTGGGGACAGCCGAACACTGAAGCTTTCTTT. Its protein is CASSPWGQPNTEAFF.

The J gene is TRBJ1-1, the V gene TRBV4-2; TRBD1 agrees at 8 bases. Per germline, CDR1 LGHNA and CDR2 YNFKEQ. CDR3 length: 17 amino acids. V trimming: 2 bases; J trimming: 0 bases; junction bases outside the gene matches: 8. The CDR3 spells CASSQPGQVIMNTEAFF. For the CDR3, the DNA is TGTGCCAGCAGCCAACCGGGACAGGTAATAATGAACACTGAAGCTTTCTTT.

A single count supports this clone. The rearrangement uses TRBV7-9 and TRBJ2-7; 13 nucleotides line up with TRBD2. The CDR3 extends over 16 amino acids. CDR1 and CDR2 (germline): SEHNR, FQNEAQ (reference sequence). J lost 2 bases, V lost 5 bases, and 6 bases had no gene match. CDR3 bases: TGTGCCAGCAGCCAGGGACTAGCGGGGAGCCCCTACGAGCAGTACTTC. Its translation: CASSQGLAGSPYEQYF.

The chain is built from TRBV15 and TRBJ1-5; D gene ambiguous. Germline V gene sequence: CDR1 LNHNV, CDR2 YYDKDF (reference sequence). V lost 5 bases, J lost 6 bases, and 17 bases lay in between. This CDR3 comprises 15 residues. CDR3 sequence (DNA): TGTGCCACCAGCGAGCCCACCCAGTCTACTCAGCCCCAGCATTTT. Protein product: CATSEPTQSTQPQHF. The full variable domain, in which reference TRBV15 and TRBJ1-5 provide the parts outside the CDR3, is DAMVIQNPRYQVTQFGKPVTLSCSQTLNHNVMYWYQQKSSQAPKLLFHYYDKDFNNEADTPDNFQSRRPNTSFCFLDIRSPGLGDTAMYLCATSEPTQSTQPQHFGDGTRLSIL.

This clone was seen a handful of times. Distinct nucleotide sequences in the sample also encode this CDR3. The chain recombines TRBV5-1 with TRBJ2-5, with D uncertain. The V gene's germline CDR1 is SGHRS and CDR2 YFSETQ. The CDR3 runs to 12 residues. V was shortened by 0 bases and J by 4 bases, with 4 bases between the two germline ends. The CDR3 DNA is TGCGCCAGCAGCTTGGTAGGAGAGACCCAGTACTTC. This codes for CASSLVGETQYF.

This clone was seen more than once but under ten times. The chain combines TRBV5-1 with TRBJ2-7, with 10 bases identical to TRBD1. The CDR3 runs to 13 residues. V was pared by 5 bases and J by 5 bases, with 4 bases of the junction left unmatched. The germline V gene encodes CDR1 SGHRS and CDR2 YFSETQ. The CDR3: CASSRGQGHEQYF. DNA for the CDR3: TGCGCCAGCAGTCGGGGACAGGGGCACGAGCAGTACTTC.

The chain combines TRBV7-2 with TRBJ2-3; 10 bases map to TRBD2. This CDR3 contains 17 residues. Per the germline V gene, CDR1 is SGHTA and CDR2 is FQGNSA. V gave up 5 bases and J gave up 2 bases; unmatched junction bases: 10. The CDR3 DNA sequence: TGTGCCAGCAGCGACCGGACTAGCGGACGATACACAGATACGCAGTATTTT. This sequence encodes CASSDRTSGRYTDTQYF. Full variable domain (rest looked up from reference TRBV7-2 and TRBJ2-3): GAGVSQSPSNKVTEKGKDVELRCDPISGHTALYWYRQSLGQGLEFLIYFQGNSAPDKSGLPSDRFSAERTGGSVSTLTIQRTQQEDSAVYLCASSDRTSGRYTDTQYFGPGTRLTVL.

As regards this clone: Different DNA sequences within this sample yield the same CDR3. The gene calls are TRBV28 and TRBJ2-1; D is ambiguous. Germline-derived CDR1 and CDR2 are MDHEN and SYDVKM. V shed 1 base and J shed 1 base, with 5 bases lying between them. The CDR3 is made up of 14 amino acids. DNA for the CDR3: TGTGCCAGCAGTTTATTAGGGTCCTACAATGAGCAGTTCTTC. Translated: CASSLLGSYNEQFF.

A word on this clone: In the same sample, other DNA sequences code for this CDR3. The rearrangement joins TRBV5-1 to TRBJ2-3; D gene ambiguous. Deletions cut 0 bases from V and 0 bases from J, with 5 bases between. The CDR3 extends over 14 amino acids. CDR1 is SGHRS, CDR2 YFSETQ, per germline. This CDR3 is CASSLAGSTDTQYF. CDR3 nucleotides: TGCGCCAGCAGCTTGGCGGGTAGCACAGATACGCAGTATTTT.